This TCR beta chain was obtained from a study of blood T cell repertoires in COVID-19. Individuals aged roughly 18 to 95 years were recruited from roughly 22 US areas. Donors were grouped by their self-reported clinical history. Donors of Cohort 3 who recovered were those that had two negative PCRs, clearance, or symptom resolution. Source study methods: Estimates of nucleated cell counts were drawn from the amplification of reference gene primers. Profiling relied on immunoSEQ multiplex PCR, and the TCRdb table lists in-frame clones only, not all of them. The V and J calls and clone size come from that table; D and trimming were worked out from the DNA. The sample carries fewer than 400,000 clones, approximately 86% recorded once. The CDR3 consists of 15 residues. V lost 5 bases to trimming and J lost 8 bases, with 16 bases between them. Germline CDR1 reads SGHVS; CDR2 reads FNYEAQ.

This TCR was recovered from a woman aged 18-29 years who had recovered from COVID-19. The chain uses TRBV7-6 and TRBJ1-6; D call uncertain. Sequencing used PBMCs or T cells enriched from blood (not recorded which). Here the CDR3 reads CASSPRIDGDSPLHF. The CDR3 DNA follows: TGTGCCAGCAGCCCCCGGATTGACGGGGATTCACCCCTCCACTTT.